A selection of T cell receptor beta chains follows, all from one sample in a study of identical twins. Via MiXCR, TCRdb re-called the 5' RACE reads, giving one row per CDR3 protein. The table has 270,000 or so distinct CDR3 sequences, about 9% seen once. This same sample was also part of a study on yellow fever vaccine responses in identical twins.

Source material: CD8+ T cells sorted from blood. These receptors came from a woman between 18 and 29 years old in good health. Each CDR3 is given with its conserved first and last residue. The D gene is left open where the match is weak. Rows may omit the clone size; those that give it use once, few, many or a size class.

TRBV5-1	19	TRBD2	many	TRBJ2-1	CASSPPAGLAGNDGNEQFF	TGCGCCAGCAGCCCACCCGCGGGACTAGCGGGGAATGACGGCAATGAGCAGTTCTTC
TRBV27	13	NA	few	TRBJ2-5	CASSEGRKETQYF	TGTGCCAGCAGTGAGGGGAGAAAAGAGACCCAGTACTTC
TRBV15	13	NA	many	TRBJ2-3	CATLGLTRDTQYF	TGTGCCACACTCGGACTGACCAGAGATACGCAGTATTTT
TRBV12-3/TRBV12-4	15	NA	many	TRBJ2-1	CASRPPVSSYNEQFF	TGTGCCAGCAGGCCCCCGGTTAGCTCCTACAATGAGCAGTTCTTC
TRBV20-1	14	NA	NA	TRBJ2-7	CSARTSAGMGEQYF	TGCAGTGCTAGAACCTCAGCCGGGATGGGGGAGCAGTACTTC
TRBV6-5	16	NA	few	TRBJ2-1	CASSYRSAGSRNEQFF	TGTGCCAGCAGTTATCGGTCGGCAGGGTCGAGAAATGAGCAGTTCTTC
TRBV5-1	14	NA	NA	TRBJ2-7	CASSFGGQGYEQYF	TGCGCCAGCAGCTTCGGGGGTCAAGGGTACGAGCAGTACTTC
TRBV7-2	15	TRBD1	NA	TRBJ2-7	CASSPAQGAPYEQYF	TGTGCCAGCAGCCCAGCACAGGGGGCCCCGTACGAGCAGTACTTC
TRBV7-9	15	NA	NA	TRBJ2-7	CASWRADIPPYEQYF	TGTGCCAGCTGGCGGGCGGACATACCACCCTACGAGCAGTACTTC
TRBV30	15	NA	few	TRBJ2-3	CAWRAGASSTDTQYF	TGTGCCTGGAGAGCAGGGGCCTCTAGCACAGATACGCAGTATTTT
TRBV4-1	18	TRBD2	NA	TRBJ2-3	CASSQLMFSGGSTDTQYF	TGCGCCAGCAGCCAACTTATGTTTAGCGGGGGAAGCACAGATACGCAGTATTTT
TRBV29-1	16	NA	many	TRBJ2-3	CSVEPYSSEDTDTQYF	TGCAGCGTTGAACCCTACTCTAGTGAGGACACAGATACGCAGTATTTT
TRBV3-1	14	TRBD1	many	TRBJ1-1	CASSHQQGDSEAFF	TGTGCCAGCAGCCACCAACAGGGGGACAGTGAAGCTTTCTTT
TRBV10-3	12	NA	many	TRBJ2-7	CANGDSPGEQYF	TGTGCCAACGGGGACTCCCCTGGCGAGCAGTACTTC
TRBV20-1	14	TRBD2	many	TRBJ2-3	CSASGGRGPDTQYF	TGCAGTGCTAGTGGCGGGAGAGGCCCGGATACGCAGTATTTT
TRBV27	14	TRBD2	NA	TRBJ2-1	CASGGLAGVNEQFF	TGTGCCAGCGGGGGACTAGCGGGAGTTAATGAGCAGTTCTTC
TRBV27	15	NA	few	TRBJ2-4	CASSFLGRPENIQYF	TGTGCCAGCAGTTTCCTGGGACGCCCCGAAAACATTCAGTACTTC
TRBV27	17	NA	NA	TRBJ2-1	CASRGKLVGDVDNEQFF	TGTGCCAGCAGAGGCAAGTTAGTTGGGGACGTAGACAATGAGCAGTTCTTC
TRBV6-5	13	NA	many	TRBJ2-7	CASSYGQPYEQYF	TGTGCCAGCAGTTACGGGCAGCCCTACGAGCAGTACTTC
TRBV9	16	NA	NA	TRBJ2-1	CASSGRGAHSDNEQFF	TGTGCCAGCAGCGGACGGGGGGCTCATTCCGACAATGAGCAGTTCTTC
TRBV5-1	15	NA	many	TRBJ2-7	CASSWDPVFYPEQYF	TGCGCCAGCAGCTGGGATCCGGTATTTTACCCCGAGCAGTACTTC
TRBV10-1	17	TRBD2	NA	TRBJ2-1	CASSESTELASYNEQFF	TGCGCCAGCAGTGAGTCGACGGAACTAGCGTCCTACAATGAGCAGTTCTTC
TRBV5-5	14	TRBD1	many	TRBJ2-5	CASRGWQGEETQYF	TGTGCCAGCAGAGGTTGGCAGGGGGAAGAGACCCAGTACTTC
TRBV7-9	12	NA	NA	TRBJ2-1	CASSYPANEQFF	TGTGCCAGCAGCTACCCGGCCAATGAGCAGTTCTTC